This T cell receptor (beta chain) was found in a study of blood T cell repertoires in COVID-19. The ends lost 3 bases at V and 7 bases at J; junction bases unmatched: 4. In germline, CDR1 is SGHTA, CDR2 FQGNSA. CDR3 length: 14 amino acids. Sequenced by immunoSEQ multiplex PCR; TCRdb stores in-frame clones only, minus some. The table includes 220,000 or so clones, about 90% detected once. The TCR originated in a woman between 50 and 59 years old with acute COVID-19. The V gene is TRBV7-2, the J gene TRBJ2-1; TRBD2 matches 9 bases. Input material: PBMCs or T cells enriched from blood (not recorded which). The CDR3, as DNA: TGTGCCAGCAGCTTCGCTAGCGGGAAAAATGAGCAGTTCTTC. This codes for CASSFASGKNEQFF.